Reported below is one T cell receptor beta chain. The data belong to a study of blood T cell repertoires in COVID-19. Looking at the study overall: Acute and convalescent COVID-19 samples came from the United States, Italy and Spain.

The authors' processing: Cell counts per sample came from amplifying reference gene primers. Using immunoSEQ multiplex PCR, the repertoire was profiled, and TCRdb retains in-frame clones only, with some absent. V, J and clone size reflect that table, while D and trimming were determined from the DNA. The table has some 340,000 clones, over 90% seen once. Clinical history as reported by participants underpinned cohort assignment. Contact with a PCR-confirmed or clinician-diagnosed COVID-19 case occurred within 2 weeks of entry. V dropped 5 bases and J dropped 0 bases, with 25 bases sitting between them. The CDR3 sequence is 19 residues long. Germline V CDR1 and CDR2: LNHDA, SQIVND (reference sequence).

Sequences were obtained from PBMCs or T cells enriched from blood (not recorded which). This TCR was sampled from a woman aged 25 to 45 who had been exposed to COVID-19. The genes are TRBV19 and TRBJ1-2; maybe TRBD1 (6 bases). CDR3 protein: CASSPHKGLGAASNYGYTF. CDR3 nucleotides: TGTGCCAGTAGTCCGCACAAAGGTCTGGGGGCAGCATCTAACTATGGCTACACCTTC.